This TCR beta chain originates from a study of T cell responses to AZD1222 COVID-19 vaccine. Study-level results: Nearly half of spike-specific TCRs reportedly target unmutated variant regions.

A remark on this clone: As yet, its antigen is unknown.

Libraries were prepared by immunoSEQ multiplex PCR; TCRdb keeps only in-frame clonotypes and omits some of them. This sample yields 140,000 to 150,000 clones, of which around 91% are seen a single time; 4% to 6% belongs to the top ten. This CDR3 is 19 amino acids long. V dropped 3 bases and J dropped 2; count of bases not matched to a gene: 10. Germline values: CDR1 SGHRS, CDR2 YFSETQ. This TCR derives from an adult in good health. This specimen consisted of peripheral blood, obtained on day 0 of AZD1222 vaccination. The rearrangement joins TRBV5-1 to TRBJ2-1, with 14 bases lining up with TRBD2. CDR3 loop: CASSSVPGLAGAPYNEQFF. CDR3 coding DNA: TGCGCCAGCAGCTCCGTCCCGGGACTAGCGGGGGCCCCCTACAATGAGCAGTTCTTC.